This T cell receptor (beta chain) appears in the sequencing data of a study of T-cell memory formation after mild COVID-19 (dated by TCRdb to the early 2020s). With respect to the entire study: TCR sequence clusters from the two donors were found to be largely donor specific. In a couple of donors, T-cell clones that expanded and contracted after mild COVID-19 were followed by sequencing TCRalpha and TCRbeta repertoires longitudinally. The cohort comprised two young, previously healthy adult volunteers, one female and one male.

Ficoll-Paque density gradient centrifugation was used to isolate PBMCs. The V and J ends are trimmed by 6 bases and 5 bases, leaving 17 bases between them. Reading from cysteine to phenylalanine, the CDR3 counts 14 amino acids. Here the CDR3 DNA is all that survives: 42 bases in frame from base 1. Concerning this clonotype: Which antigen it targets is not known. Nothing much larger sits one base from this clone, and base qualities are not available.

Study-wide conclusions, independent of this receptor: Contracting CD4+ clones were located mainly in the CM and EM memory subsets, whereas CD8+ clones were found to be enriched in EMRA. The detection of some responding clones in pre-infection memory suggests that pre-existing cross-reactive memory T cells joined the SARS-CoV-2 response. Balanced CD4/CD8 phenotypes were observed for clones contracting from day 15 to 85, whereas a bias towards CD4+ was observed for a second wave of clones expanding from day 15 to 37. The second-wave clones that peaked on day 37 were not confirmed to be SARS-CoV-2 specific. The study covered only a couple of mild cases, and larger cohorts including severe cases with pre-infection samples were considered necessary.

TCRdb records Illumina NovaSeq 6000 as the sequencer. TCRalpha and TCRbeta cDNA libraries were built by 5'RACE with constant-segment primers, adding sample barcodes and unique molecular identifiers. Trizol reagent was used to extract RNA from every sample. Libraries were amplified in two PCR steps, with a second sample barcode and Illumina TruSeq adapters added in the second step. Sequencing of the libraries was done on an Illumina NovaSeq, producing 2 x 150 bp paired-end reads. On the study's bioinformatics: The reads were demultiplexed and collapsed into UMI-guided consensus sequences using migec v1.2.7. Using mixcr v2.1.11, the UMI consensuses were aligned to TRA and TRB V and J templates and assembled into clonotypes. A clonotype was counted as expanded or contracted only when both edgeR and NoisET called the clonotype significant, with the noise models trained on biological replicates. edgeR calls used a false discovery rate-adjusted p below 0.01 and a log2 fold-change threshold of 1. PCA with hierarchical clustering of max-normalized trajectories of the 1000 most abundant clonotypes was used as exploratory dynamics analysis. Separately sequenced CD4+ and CD8+ repertoires were used to assign the CD4 or CD8 phenotype of responding clones. TCRdb ran its own pipeline on the public reads, namely fastp trimming at Q25 and MiXCR clone calling, and kept in-frame beta chains. Each record represents a unique CDR3 protein, reported with the most common genes and DNA among its rows. These V and J calls are TCRdb output, not the study's own analysis. This sample lists a few hundred thousand distinct CDR3 sequences; around a fifth were detected once. Of the sample, approximately 13% falls within the top ten clones.

Sequencing was done on a sample of PBMCs or a T cell subset sorted from them (not recorded which). The receptor's source is an adult woman who had mild COVID-19 (a few samples of this study predate the infection). The sample titles of this study are shuffled in the database, so cell type and time point are left out; the donor was told from shared clones. The chain couples TRBV12-3 or TRBV12-4 to TRBJ2-7; TRBD1 could be the D gene, as 6 bases match. The CDR3 in this case is CASSSRGLWDEQYF. The nucleotide sequence reads as follows: TGTGCCAGCAGCTCCAGGGGTCTTTGGGACGAGCAGTACTTC.